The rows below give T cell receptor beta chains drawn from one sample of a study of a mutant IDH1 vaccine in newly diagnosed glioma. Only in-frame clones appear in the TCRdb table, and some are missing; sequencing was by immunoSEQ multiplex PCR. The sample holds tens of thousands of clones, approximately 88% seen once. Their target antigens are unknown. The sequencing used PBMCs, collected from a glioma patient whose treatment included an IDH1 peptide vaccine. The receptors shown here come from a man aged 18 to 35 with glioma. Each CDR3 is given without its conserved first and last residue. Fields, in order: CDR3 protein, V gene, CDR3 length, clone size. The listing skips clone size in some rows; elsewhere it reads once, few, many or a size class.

ASSYWGGRPYEQY | TRBV6-5 | 13 | NA
ASSEGLAGMYNEQF | TRBV10-1 | 14 | NA
ASSFGTGFSYEQY | TRBV5-6 | 13 | NA
SVSQRGTYEQY | TRBV29-1 | 11 | once
AWVGLPSTIY | TRBV30 | 10 | NA
ATREDRGHWQPQH | TRBV15 | 13 | few
ASSLLAVPSRVGYT | TRBV27 | 14 | NA
ASSRPGGDYGYT | TRBV5-1 | 12 | few
ASSFAGAKIYNEQF | TRBV28 | 14 | NA
ASSRQGANTGELF | TRBV18 | 13 | NA
ASSLDRNTIY | TRBV5-1 | 10 | NA
ASSFKGTGAPDTQY | TRBV5-6 | 14 | NA
ASSRRTDTQY | TRBV19 | 10 | NA
ASSLVRTASYNEQF | TRBV7-8 | 14 | NA
ASTGVTYGYT | TRBV7-2 | 10 | few
ASSPSMGPYEQY | TRBV18 | 12 | NA
ASSLSQLSEAF | TRBV5-1 | 11 | NA
ASSVDGDTYEQY | TRBV9 | 12 | NA
AWSALGQGTEAF | TRBV30 | 12 | few
ASTERGAVDTQY | TRBV2 | 12 | NA
ASSLAGKGNTGELF | TRBV5-1 | 14 | NA
ASSPRRGPNGRTQY | TRBV7-9 | 14 | NA
ASSVAGDSPLH | TRBV9 | 11 | NA
ASSSGRHGGYT | TRBV28 | 11 | NA
ASSESLTKDPPLREQY | TRBV10-1 | 16 | NA
ASSQDLTLSSYNEQF | TRBV14 | 15 | NA
ASSEARDRGP | TRBV2 | 10 | NA
ASSFEAKAF | TRBV5-1 | 9 | NA
AWSQTGSNQPQH | TRBV30 | 12 | NA
ASSLESGEETQY | TRBV5-1 | 12 | NA
ASSLGQGLGNSPLH | TRBV7-2 | 14 | NA
ASSLEGTESYNEQF | TRBV9 | 14 | medium-sized
ASSQSRGGTEAF | TRBV4-3 | 12 | NA
ASSLVGQGEYGYT | TRBV5-1 | 13 | NA
ASSFNRLAPSYEQY | TRBV2 | 14 | NA
ASSRQGASNQPQH | TRBV6-6 | 13 | NA
ASSLGSGELF | TRBV5-4 | 10 | NA
ASSRLAGGPVYEQY | TRBV4-3 | 14 | NA
ASSLGGRDYGYT | TRBV7-2 | 12 | NA
ASSAGTGEYNEQF | TRBV27 | 13 | NA
ASSLARLPSGSWEQY | TRBV7-2 | 15 | NA
ASSRLSGDGGEQY | TRBV6-5 | 13 | once
ASSYGQGTYEQY | TRBV9 | 12 | NA
ASSWDRGNTIY | TRBV7-9 | 11 | NA
ASSILAGAYNEQF | TRBV9 | 13 | NA
ASSLDPGVNSPLH | TRBV7-2 | 13 | once
ASSQGRNLMNTEAF | TRBV4-2 | 14 | NA
ATSRDRVLRGYGYT | TRBV15 | 14 | NA
ASSQGGATGYT | TRBV9 | 11 | NA
ASRGGSSGEF | TRBV6-5 | 10 | NA
ASSLFGDGNQPQH | TRBV5-1 | 13 | NA
ASSYLGGAYNEQF | TRBV6-5 | 13 | NA
ASSYRTATNTEAF | TRBV2 | 13 | NA
ATWDGSYYGYT | TRBV19 | 11 | NA